This is a list of T cell receptor beta chains from one sample in a study of immune heterogeneity within non-small cell lung tumors. TCRdb redid the calling of the multiplex PCR reads with MiXCR, one entry per CDR3 protein. The sample has 9,500 to 10,000 distinct CDR3 sequences, 30% to 35% seen once. Sequenced sample: lung tumor tissue. These TCRs come from a man in his 60s with non-small cell lung cancer. Each CDR3 is given with its conserved first and last residue. A D gene is named only where the DNA matches it firmly.

CDR3aa	d_gene	v_gene
CAISDLSSGTYEQYF	TRBD2	TRBV10-3
CASSSGTEDSPLHF	TRBD1	TRBV28
CASSLVAGGLGEQFF	TRBD2	TRBV11-2
CATSGSGRGETQYF	TRBD2	TRBV24-1
CASSLGQGTEKLFF	TRBD1	TRBV5-6
CASSWDNNQPQHF	NA	TRBV6-1
CASSLRAASGPYEQYF	TRBD2	TRBV7-2
CSVEVTSASTDTQYF	NA	TRBV29-1
CASSLLVGDQETQYF	NA	TRBV5-1
CASSQDLRLNEQFF	NA	TRBV4-2
CSARDRVGYEQYF	TRBD1	TRBV20-1
CASGRDGSNYGYTF	NA	TRBV7-9
CASSVALAGGQEQYF	TRBD2	TRBV9
CATSSGTSGIGGAKNIQYF	TRBD2	TRBV15
CASSYQTGGSYEQYF	TRBD1	TRBV6-6
CSHQTGYSEQFF	NA	TRBV20-1
CASSVLGSSGNEQFF	NA	TRBV9
CASSYFAGGPYEQYF	TRBD2	TRBV6-2/TRBV6-3
CASSWEGLDRGTEAFF	TRBD1	TRBV5-1
CASSPPGTNEQFF	NA	TRBV18
CASSPQGRGNQPQHF	TRBD1	TRBV9
CASSLAYAGETSSYNEQFF	TRBD2	TRBV7-6
CASSPGGLYNEQFF	NA	TRBV18
CATSDQAGLVLNEQFF	TRBD2	TRBV24-1
CASSVATSGSYNEQFF	TRBD2	TRBV9
CASSLVMNEQFF	NA	TRBV5-1
CSATGGQASSYEQYF	TRBD1	TRBV20-1
CSVGGVEQFF	NA	TRBV29-1
CASSTILGTSGTPDTQYF	TRBD2	TRBV19